The 13 T cell receptor beta chains below come from one sample, sequenced in a study of early T cells in non-severe SARS-CoV-2 infection. MiXCR, applied by TCRdb to the 5' RACE reads, yields one record per CDR3 protein. Of about 42,000 distinct CDR3 sequences detected, 6% to 7.5% appear once; the ten largest clones hold 4% to 5.5%. Sequencing was done on a sample of whole blood. The receptors stem from an adult who was a healthcare worker with PCR-confirmed SARS-CoV-2 infection or an uninfected control (not recorded which).

The chain employs TRBV14 and TRBJ2-6; D is possibly TRBD1 (5 bases). CDR1 and CDR2 (germline): SGHDN, FVKESK. V lost 0 bases and J 0 bases, leaving 15 bases between the germline ends. The CDR3 consists of 19 residues. The CDR3 region has the DNA TGTGCCAGCAGCCAAGAACCGCAGGGCTACATCTCTGGGGCCAACGTCCTGACTTTC. Translating it yields CASSQEPQGYISGANVLTF. The full variable domain, rest sourced from reference TRBV14 and TRBJ2-6, is EAGVTQFPSHSVIEKGQTVTLRCDPISGHDNLYWYRRVMGKEIKFLLHFVKESKQDESGMPNNRFLAERTGGTYSTLKVQPAELEDSGVYFCASSQEPQGYISGANVLTFGAGSRLTVL.

This clonotype has at least ten counts. The V call is TRBV7-9, the J call TRBJ2-1, with TRBD2 as a possible D gene (5 bases). V was cut by 9 bases and J by 8 bases, with 14 bases left in between. The CDR3 is 12 amino acids. CDR1 is SEHNR, CDR2 FQNEAQ, per germline (reference sequence). The CDR3 reads CASTSGVHEQFF. In DNA form, the CDR3 reads TGTGCCAGTACCTCCGGGGTCCATGAGCAGTTCTTC. The full variable domain, with the rest looked up from reference TRBV7-9 and TRBJ2-1, is DTGVSQNPRHKITKRGQNVTFRCDPISEHNRLYWYRQTLGQGPEFLTYFQNEAQLEKSRLLSDRFSAERPKGSFSTLEIQRTEQGDSAMYLCASTSGVHEQFFGPGTRLTVL.

In its sample, this clonotype was seen a few times. The rearrangement uses TRBV4-1 and TRBJ2-2; the match to TRBD2 covers 14 bases. Germline lookup yields CDR1 MGHRA and CDR2 YSYEKL. The CDR3 has 18 residues. The V gene end was trimmed by 4 bases and the J gene end by 0 bases; junction bases not matched to a gene: 4. The CDR3 nucleotides are TGCGCCAGCAGCCGAGGACTAGCGGGGGGTCCGAACACCGGGGAGCTGTTTTTT. Amino acids: CASSRGLAGGPNTGELFF.

This clonotype appeared many times. The chain joins TRBV21-1 to TRBJ2-7; TRBD1 is the table's D call, not checked against the DNA. TRBV21-1 is tagged as a pseudogene. The CDR3 runs 15 residues. The DNA of the CDR3 is TGTGCCAGCAGCAAACCCCGGGACAGGGGTTGCGAGCAGTACTTC. This codes for CASSKPRDRGCEQYF.

V usage is TRBV3-1 and J usage is TRBJ2-7, with 8 bases that match TRBD1. The CDR3 spans 15 residues. V dropped 2 bases and J dropped 9; count of bases not matched to a gene: 12. Germline V CDR1 and CDR2: LGHDT, YNNKEL (reference sequence). The CDR3 here is CASSQRQGWTGGQYF. The CDR3 bases are TGTGCCAGCAGCCAACGACAGGGGTGGACTGGGGGGCAGTACTTC.

J is TRBJ1-2 and V is TRBV14; D is ambiguous. This CDR3 has 14 residues. From germline, CDR1 is SGHDN and CDR2 FVKESK. Trimming shortened V by 4 bases and J by 1 base, and 10 bases separated the two germline ends. The CDR3 nucleotides are TGTGCCAGCAGCCCAAACGGCCTTAACTATGGCTACACCTTC. Translation gives CASSPNGLNYGYTF.

This clonotype turned up a few times. This sequence joins TRBV4-1 and TRBJ1-2; 8 positions agree with TRBD1. Germline CDR1 is MGHRA and CDR2 is YSYEKL. V gave up 4 bases and J gave up 1 base; unmatched junction bases: 8. The CDR3 covers 16 residues. CDR3 amino acids: CASSPNGQGFNYGYTF. The CDR3 nucleotides read TGCGCCAGCAGCCCTAACGGACAGGGTTTTAACTATGGCTACACCTTC.

A remark on this clonotype: An end of the junction differs from the germline gene, which may be a read error. The chain carries TRBV7-2 and TRBJ1-1; D perhaps matches TRBD1 (5 bases). Germline assignment: CDR1 SGHTA and CDR2 FQGNSA. The CDR3 consists of 15 residues. The CDR3 loop is CASPRAGGIGTEAFF. The CDR3 region has the DNA TGTGCCAGCCCCAGGGCGGGGGGAATCGGCACTGAAGCCTTCTTT.

This chain joins TRBV6-6 and TRBJ1-6; 9 bases map to TRBD1. Germline-derived CDR1 and CDR2 are MNHNY and SVGAGI (reference sequence). CDR3 length: 15 amino acids. V lost 2 bases and J lost 6; bases outside the gene matches: 2. Here the CDR3 DNA reads TGTGCCAGCAGTTACGCGGGACAGGGTAATTCACCCCTCCACTTT. Translation: CASSYAGQGNSPLHF.

The CDR3 nucleotides read TGTGCCAGCAGTGGGATGCGGCGGGAAAAACTGTTTTTT. It translates to CASSGMRREKLFF. This chain links TRBV2 with TRBJ1-4; D is uncertain. This CDR3 is built from 13 residues. CDR1 is SNHLY and CDR2 is FYNNEI in the germline V gene. Deletions cut 4 bases from V and 8 bases from J, with 11 bases between.

The chain combines TRBV20-1 with TRBJ2-7; the match to TRBD2 covers 9 bases. Trimming removed 7 bases from V and 2 bases from J; junction bases left unmatched: 6. The CDR3 runs 13 residues. The V gene's germline CDR1 is DFQATT and CDR2 SNEGSKA (reference sequence). The CDR3 loop is CSVTSGSAYEQYF. The CDR3 coding sequence is TGCAGTGTCACTAGCGGGTCGGCCTACGAGCAGTACTTC.

This clonotype was detected many times. V is TRBV6-2 or TRBV6-3 and J is TRBJ1-3; 7 bases are shared with TRBD1. Germline V gene data show CDR1 as MNHEY and CDR2 as SVGEGT. The CDR3 totals 14 residues. V lost 5 bases to trimming and J lost 3 bases; unmatched junction nucleotides: 4. The CDR3 loop reads CASSRGQLGNTIYF. In DNA form, the CDR3 reads TGTGCCAGCAGTCGGGGACAGCTTGGAAACACCATATATTTT.

This clonotype has a handful of counts. V usage is TRBV6-2 or TRBV6-3 and J usage is TRBJ1-2, with TRBD1 matching over 7 bases. The CDR3 loop spans 17 amino acids. Germline values: CDR1 MNHEY, CDR2 SVGEGT. Trimming removed 6 bases from V and 4 bases from J; junction bases left unmatched: 17. The DNA of the CDR3 is TGTGCCAGCAGCCGAGATTCCTACAGGGGAACAAGCTATGGCTACACCTTC. Amino acids: CASSRDSYRGTSYGYTF.